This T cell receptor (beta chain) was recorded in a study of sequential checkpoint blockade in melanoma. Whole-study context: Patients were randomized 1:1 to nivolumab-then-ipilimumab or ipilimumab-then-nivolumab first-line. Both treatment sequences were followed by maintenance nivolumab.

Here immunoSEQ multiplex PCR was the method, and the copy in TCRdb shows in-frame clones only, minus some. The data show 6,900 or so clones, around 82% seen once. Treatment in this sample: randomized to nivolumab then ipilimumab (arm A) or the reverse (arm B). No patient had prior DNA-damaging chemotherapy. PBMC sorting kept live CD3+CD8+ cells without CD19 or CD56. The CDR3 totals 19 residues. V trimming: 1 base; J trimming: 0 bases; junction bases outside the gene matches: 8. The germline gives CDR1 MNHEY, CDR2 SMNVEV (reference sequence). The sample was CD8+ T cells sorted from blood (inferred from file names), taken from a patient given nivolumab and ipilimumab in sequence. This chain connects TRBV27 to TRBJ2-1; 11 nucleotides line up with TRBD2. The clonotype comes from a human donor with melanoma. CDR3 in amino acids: CASSLLSVTSGSSYNEQFF. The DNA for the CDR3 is TGTGCCAGCAGTTTATTAAGTGTTACTAGCGGGAGCTCCTACAATGAGCAGTTCTTC.